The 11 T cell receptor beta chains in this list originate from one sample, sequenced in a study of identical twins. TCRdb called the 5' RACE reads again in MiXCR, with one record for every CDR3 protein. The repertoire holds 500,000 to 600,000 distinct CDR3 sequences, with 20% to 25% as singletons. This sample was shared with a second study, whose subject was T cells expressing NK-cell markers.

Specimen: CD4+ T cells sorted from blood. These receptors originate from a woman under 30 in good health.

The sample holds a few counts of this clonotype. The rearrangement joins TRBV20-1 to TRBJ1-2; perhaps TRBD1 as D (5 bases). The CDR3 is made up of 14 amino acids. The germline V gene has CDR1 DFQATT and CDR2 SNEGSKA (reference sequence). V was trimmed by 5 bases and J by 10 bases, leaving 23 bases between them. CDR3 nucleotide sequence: TGCAGTGCTGATTCGAGGGGCGCGCTGGGACCCTACACCTTC. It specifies CSADSRGALGPYTF.

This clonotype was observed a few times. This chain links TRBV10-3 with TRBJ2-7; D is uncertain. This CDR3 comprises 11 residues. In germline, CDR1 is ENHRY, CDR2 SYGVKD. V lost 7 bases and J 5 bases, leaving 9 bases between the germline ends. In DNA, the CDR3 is TGTGCCATCACCGGGCACGACGAGCAGTACTTC. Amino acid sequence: CAITGHDEQYF.

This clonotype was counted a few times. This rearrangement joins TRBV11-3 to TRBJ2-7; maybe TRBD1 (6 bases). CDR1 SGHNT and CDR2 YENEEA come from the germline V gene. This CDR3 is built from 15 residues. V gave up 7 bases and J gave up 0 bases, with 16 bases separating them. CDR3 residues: CASTPGQASSYEQYF. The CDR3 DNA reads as TGTGCCAGCACCCCGGGACAAGCGAGCTCCTACGAGCAGTACTTC.

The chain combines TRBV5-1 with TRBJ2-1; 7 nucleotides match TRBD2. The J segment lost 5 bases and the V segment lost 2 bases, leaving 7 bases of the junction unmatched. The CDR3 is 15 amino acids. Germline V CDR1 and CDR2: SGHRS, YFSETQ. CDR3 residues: CASSFRAGVHNEQFF. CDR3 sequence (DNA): TGCGCCAGCAGCTTCAGGGCGGGGGTACACAATGAGCAGTTCTTC.

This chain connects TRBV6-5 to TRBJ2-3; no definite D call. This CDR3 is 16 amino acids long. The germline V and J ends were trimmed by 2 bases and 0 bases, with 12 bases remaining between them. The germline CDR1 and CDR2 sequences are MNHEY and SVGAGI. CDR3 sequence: CASSYGVAASTDTQYF. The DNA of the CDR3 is TGTGCCAGCAGTTACGGGGTAGCAGCTAGCACAGATACGCAGTATTTT.

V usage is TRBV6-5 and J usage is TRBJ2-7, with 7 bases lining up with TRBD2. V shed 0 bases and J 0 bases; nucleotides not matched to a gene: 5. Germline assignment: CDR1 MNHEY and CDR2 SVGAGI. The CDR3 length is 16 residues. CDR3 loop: CASSYSWLADSYEQYF. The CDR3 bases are TGTGCCAGCAGTTACTCGTGGCTAGCGGACTCCTACGAGCAGTACTTC.

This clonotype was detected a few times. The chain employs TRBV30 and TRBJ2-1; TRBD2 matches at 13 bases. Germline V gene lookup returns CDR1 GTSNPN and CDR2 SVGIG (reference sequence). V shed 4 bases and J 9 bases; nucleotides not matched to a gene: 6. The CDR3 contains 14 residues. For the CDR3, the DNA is TGTGCCTGGAATGGACTAGCGGGAGTGGGTGAGCAGTTCTTC. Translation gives CAWNGLAGVGEQFF.

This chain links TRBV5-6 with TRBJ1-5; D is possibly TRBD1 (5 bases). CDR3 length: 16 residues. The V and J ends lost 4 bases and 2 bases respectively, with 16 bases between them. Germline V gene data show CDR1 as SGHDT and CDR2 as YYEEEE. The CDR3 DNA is TGTGCCAGCAGCACAACTCAGGGTGCCGGCAATCAGCCCCAGCATTTT. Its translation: CASSTTQGAGNQPQHF.

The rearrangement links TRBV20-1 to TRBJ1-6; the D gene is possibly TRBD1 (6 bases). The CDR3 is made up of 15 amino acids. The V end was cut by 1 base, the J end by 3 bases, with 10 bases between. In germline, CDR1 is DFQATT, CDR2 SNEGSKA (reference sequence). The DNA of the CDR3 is TGCAGTGCTAGAGGCCAGACAGGCTATAATTCACCCCTCCACTTT. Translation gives CSARGQTGYNSPLHF.

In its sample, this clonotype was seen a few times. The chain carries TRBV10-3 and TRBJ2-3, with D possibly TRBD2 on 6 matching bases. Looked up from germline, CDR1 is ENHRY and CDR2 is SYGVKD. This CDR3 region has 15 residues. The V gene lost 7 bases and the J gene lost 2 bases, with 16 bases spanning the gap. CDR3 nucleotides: TGTGCCATCAAGTGGGGGGACGGGGCCACAGATACGCAGTATTTT. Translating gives CAIKWGDGATDTQYF.

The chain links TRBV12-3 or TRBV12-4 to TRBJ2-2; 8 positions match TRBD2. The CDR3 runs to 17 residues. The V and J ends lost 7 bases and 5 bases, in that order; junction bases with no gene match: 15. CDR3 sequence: CASTSPASGSFTGELFF. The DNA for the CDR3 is TGTGCCAGCACCTCCCCTGCTAGCGGGTCTTTTACCGGGGAGCTGTTTTTT.